The clone carrying this TCR beta chain was observed a single time. This sample was included in a study of blood T cell repertoires in COVID-19. Overall study context: PBMCs, B-cell-depleted T cells, or T cells provided the cDNA or gDNA that made up the material.

How the authors handled the data: For nucleated cells, counts were estimated from reference gene primer amplification. The protocol was immunoSEQ multiplex PCR, while the TCRdb copy is restricted to in-frame clones and leaves out a portion. V and J calls and clone size are as listed in that table; D and trimming were resolved from the DNA. The data contain approximately 340,000 clones, around 83% of them singletons. CDR1 LNHNV and CDR2 YYDKDF come from the germline V gene (reference sequence). There are 17 residues in the CDR3. V trimming: 3 bases; J trimming: 0 bases; junction bases outside the gene matches: 10.

This TCR came from a man younger than 45 with active or convalescent COVID-19. The sample taken for sequencing was peripheral blood. The chain combines TRBV15 with TRBJ1-2; 7 nucleotides match TRBD1. CDR3 sequence: CATSSHRGAISNYGYTF. The CDR3 coding sequence is TGTGCCACCAGCAGCCACAGGGGCGCGATCTCTAACTATGGCTACACCTTC.